This T cell receptor beta chain was obtained from a study of T-cell reconstitution after alpha-beta-depleted transplantation in children. Study-wide results and caveats: T-cell counts and diversity were attributed mostly to newly produced T cells one year after transplant. Reportedly, roughly two months post-transplant, alpha-beta T cells arose from several hundred expanded graft clones. From surviving recipient T cells and thymic progenitors came the high day-60 TCRbeta diversity observed in some patients.

Molecular barcoding with unique molecular identifiers was used for the TCRbeta library. TCRdb analysed the PCR reads with MiXCR anew, one entry per CDR3 protein. The table lists about 980,000 distinct CDR3 sequences, roughly 29% of them singletons, with 25% to 35% in the top ten. CDR1 MGHRA and CDR2 YSYEKL come from the germline V gene. The CDR3 extends over 15 amino acids. V was shortened by 3 bases and J by 0 bases, with 12 bases between the two germline ends. This clonotype has ten or more counts. Its matching antigen is unknown. The sequenced sample was PBMCs, mostly from graft donor cells, obtained 360 days after TCRalphabeta/CD19-depleted stem cell transplant. This rearrangement joins TRBV4-1 to TRBJ2-7; D might be TRBD1 (5 bases). The TCR comes from a boy under two years old who had a stem cell transplant for SCID, so the T cells may come from the graft donor. The CDR3: CASSQMGLLSYEQYF. In DNA, the CDR3 is TGCGCCAGCAGCCAGATGGGGCTCCTCTCCTACGAGCAGTACTTC.